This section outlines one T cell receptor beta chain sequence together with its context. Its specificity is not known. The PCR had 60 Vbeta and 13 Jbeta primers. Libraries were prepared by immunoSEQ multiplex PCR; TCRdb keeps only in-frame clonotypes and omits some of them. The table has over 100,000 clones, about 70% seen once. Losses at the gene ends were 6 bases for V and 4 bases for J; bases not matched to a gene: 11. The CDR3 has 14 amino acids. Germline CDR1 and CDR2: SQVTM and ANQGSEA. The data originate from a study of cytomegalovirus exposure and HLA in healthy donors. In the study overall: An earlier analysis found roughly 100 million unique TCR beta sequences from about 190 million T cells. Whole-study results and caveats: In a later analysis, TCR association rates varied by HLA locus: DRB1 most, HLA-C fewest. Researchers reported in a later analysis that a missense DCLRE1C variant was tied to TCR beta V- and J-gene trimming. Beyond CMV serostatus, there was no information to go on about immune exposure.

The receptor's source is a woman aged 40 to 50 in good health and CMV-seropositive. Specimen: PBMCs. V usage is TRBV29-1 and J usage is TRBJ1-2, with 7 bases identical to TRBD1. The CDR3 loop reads CSVLPEGQIYGYTF. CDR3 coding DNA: TGCAGCGTCCTCCCCGAGGGACAGATCTATGGCTACACCTTC.